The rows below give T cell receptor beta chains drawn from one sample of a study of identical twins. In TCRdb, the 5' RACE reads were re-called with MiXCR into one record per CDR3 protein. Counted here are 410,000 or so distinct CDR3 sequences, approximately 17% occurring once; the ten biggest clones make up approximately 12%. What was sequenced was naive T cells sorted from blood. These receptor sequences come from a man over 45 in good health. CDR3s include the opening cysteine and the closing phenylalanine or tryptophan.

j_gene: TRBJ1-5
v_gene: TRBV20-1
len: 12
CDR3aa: CSFGQLNQPQHF

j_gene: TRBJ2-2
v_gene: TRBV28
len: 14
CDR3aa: CASSVDSNTGELFF

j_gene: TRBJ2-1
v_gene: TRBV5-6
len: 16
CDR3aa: CASNQRGTGAGNEQFF

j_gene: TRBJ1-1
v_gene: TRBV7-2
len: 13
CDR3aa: CASSLDVAGEAFF

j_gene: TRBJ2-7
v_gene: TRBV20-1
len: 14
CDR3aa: CSAPRQDGIYEQYF

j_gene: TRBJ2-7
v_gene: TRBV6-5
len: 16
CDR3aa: CASSYYTGAGLYEQYF

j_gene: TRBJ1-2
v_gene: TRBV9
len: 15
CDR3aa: CASSARPLSPYGYTF

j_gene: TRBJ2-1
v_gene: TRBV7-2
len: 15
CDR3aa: CASRGGEGDYNEQFF

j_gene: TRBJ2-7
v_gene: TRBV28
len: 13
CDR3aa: CASSFGSSREQYF

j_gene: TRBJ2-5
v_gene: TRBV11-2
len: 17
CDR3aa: CASSLAAGAGVQETQYF

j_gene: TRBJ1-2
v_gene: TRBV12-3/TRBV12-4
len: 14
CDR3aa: CASSSGLSVYGYTF

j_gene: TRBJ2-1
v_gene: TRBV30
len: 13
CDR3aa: CAWAKGGYNEQFF

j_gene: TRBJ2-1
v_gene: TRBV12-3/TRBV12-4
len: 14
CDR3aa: CASSLVEAYNEQFF

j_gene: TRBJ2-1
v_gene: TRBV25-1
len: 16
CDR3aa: CATSLPLAGGGNEQFF

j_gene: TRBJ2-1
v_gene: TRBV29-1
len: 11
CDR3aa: CSVETYNEQFF

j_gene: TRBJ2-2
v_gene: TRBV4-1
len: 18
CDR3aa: CASSQGPSGGRNTGELFF

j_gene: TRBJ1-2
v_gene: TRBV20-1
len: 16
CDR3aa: CSARAGGAGGNYGYTF

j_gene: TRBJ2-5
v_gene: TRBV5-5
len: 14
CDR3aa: CASSFIQHQETQYF

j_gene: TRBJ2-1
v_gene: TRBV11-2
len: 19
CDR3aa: CASSFHTSRGRGSHNEQFF

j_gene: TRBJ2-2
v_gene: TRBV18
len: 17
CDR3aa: CASSRVPGRTNTGELFF

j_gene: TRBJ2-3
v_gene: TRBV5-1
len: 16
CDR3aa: CASSLIRGGPADTQYF

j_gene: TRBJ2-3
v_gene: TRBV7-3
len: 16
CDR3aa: CASSQAGTGNTDTQYF